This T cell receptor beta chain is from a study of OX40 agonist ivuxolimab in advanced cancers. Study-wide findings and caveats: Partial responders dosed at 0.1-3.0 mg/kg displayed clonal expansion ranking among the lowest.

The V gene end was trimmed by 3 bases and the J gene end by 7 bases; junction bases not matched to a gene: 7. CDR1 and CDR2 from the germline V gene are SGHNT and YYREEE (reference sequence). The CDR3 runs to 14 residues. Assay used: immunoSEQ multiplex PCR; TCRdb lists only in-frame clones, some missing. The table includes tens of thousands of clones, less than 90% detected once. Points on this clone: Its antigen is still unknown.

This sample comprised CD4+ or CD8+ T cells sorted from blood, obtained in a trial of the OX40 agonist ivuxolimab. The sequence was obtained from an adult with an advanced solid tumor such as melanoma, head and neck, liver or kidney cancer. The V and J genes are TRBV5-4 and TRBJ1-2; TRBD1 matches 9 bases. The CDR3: CASSSGTGYGGYTF. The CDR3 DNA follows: TGTGCCAGCAGCTCCGGGACAGGGTATGGTGGCTACACCTTC.